This T cell receptor beta chain was found in a study of T cell repertoires in cytomegalovirus infection. V lost 1 base, J lost 7 bases, and 13 bases lay in between. Looked up from germline, CDR1 is SGHVS and CDR2 is FQNEAQ. The CDR3 is made up of 14 amino acids. TCRdb reprocessed the reads via MiXCR and lists one record per CDR3 protein. The sample lists 350,000 to 550,000 distinct CDR3 sequences, 25% to 40% seen once, with roughly an eighth in the top ten. This clonotype has just a few counts. The material sequenced was PBMCs. The chain links TRBV7-8 to TRBJ2-5; no reliable D call. The sequence came from a human donor in good health (CMV status not recorded). Some clones in this sample may be carry-over from other donors' samples. The CDR3 nucleotides read TGTGCCAGCAGCTTAGTATCTGAGTCGGGGACCCAGTACTTC. Its translation is CASSLVSESGTQYF.